This entry is about one T cell receptor beta chain. Its target is not known. This CDR3 has 15 residues. CDR1 and CDR2 (germline): PRHDT, FYEKMQ (reference sequence). Germline trimming cut 2 bases from V and 5 bases from J; bases unmatched to any gene: 8. This sample is drawn from a study of blood T cells in healthy people across ages. Overall study findings and caveats: With age, beta diversity per million T cells declined roughly linearly, significantly by approximately 41.

Isolation per sample recovered at least 7 million PBMCs. A second PCR of about 7 to 11 cycles used a sample-barcoded 5' primer and a J-beta primer mix. A single record per CDR3 protein comes from TCRdb applying MiXCR to the 5' RACE reads. The profile shows roughly 900,000 distinct CDR3 sequences, around 49% of them singletons. The sequenced sample consisted of blood. The chain joins TRBV13 to TRBJ2-5; 7 positions agree with TRBD1. The receptor was isolated from a man aged 25 to 40 in good health. CDR3 loop: CASSLRLQGPETQYF. The CDR3 DNA reads as TGTGCCAGCAGCTTACGGCTACAGGGGCCGGAGACCCAGTACTTC.